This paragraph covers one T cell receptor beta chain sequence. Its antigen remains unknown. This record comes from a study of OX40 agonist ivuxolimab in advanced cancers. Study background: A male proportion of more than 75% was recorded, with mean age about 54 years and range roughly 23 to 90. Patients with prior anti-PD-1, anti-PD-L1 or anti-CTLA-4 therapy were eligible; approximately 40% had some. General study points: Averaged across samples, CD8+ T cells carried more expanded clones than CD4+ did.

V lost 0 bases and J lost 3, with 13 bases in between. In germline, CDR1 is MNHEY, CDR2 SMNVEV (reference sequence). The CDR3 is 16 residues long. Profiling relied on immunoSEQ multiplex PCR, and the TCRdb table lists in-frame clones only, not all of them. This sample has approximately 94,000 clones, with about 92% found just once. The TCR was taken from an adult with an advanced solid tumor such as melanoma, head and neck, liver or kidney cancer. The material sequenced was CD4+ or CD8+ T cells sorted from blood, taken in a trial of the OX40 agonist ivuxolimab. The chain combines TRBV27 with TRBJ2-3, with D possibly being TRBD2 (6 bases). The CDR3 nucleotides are TGTGCCAGCAGTTTATCGGAGGGTTTCGGGACAGATACGCAGTATTTT. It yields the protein CASSLSEGFGTDTQYF.